Included here is one TCR beta chain sequence, with context. V shed 4 bases and J 2 bases; nucleotides not matched to a gene: 8. The germline V gene encodes CDR1 SGHDN and CDR2 FVKESK. The CDR3 runs 15 residues. The sample belongs to a study of T cell changes during pregnancy in multiple sclerosis. The table came from immunoSEQ multiplex PCR; TCRdb's copy has only in-frame clones and leaves some out. The table has approximately 130,000 clones, less than 97% seen once; the top ten hold 0.44%. The clonotype originates from a female donor with multiple sclerosis, enrolled in a pregnancy study. The sample was peripheral blood, taken after pregnancy. The rearrangement uses TRBV14 and TRBJ2-7; TRBD1 matches 7 bases. CDR3 sequence (DNA): TGTGCCAGCAGCCCAATGGGGCAGGGGGCCTACGAGCAGTACTTC. Its translation: CASSPMGQGAYEQYF.